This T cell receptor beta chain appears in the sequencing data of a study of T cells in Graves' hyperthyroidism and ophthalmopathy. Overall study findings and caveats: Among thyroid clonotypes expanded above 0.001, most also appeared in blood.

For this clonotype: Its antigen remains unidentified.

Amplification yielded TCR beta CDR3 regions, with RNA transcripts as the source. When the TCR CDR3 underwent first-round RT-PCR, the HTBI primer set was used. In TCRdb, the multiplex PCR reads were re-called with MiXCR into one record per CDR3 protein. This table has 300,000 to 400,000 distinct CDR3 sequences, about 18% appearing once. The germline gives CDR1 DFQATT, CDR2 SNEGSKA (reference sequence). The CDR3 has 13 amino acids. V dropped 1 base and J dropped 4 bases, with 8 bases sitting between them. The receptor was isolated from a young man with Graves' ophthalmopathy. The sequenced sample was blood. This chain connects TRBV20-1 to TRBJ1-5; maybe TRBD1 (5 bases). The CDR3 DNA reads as TGCAGTGCTAGAGCTGAGGGGAATCAGCCCCAGCATTTT. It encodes CSARAEGNQPQHF.